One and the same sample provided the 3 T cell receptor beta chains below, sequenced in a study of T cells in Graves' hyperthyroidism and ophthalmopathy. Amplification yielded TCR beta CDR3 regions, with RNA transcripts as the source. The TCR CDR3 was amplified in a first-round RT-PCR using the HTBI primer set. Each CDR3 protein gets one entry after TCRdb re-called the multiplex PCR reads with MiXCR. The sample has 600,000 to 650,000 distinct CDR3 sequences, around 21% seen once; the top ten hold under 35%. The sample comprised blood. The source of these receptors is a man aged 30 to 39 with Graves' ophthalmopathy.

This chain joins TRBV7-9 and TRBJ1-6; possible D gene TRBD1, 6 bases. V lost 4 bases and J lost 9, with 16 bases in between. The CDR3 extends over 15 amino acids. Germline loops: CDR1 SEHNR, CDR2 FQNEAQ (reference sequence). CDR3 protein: CASSSPGDLASPLHF. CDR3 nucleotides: TGTGCCAGCAGCTCCCCAGGGGACCTGGCTTCACCCCTCCACTTT.

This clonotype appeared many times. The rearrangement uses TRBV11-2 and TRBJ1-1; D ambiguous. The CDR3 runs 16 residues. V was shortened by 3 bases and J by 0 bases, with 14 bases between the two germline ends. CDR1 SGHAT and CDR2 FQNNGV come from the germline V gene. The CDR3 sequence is CASSFTPGGMNTEAFF. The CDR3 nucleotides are TGTGCCAGCAGCTTCACACCCGGAGGGATGAACACTGAAGCTTTCTTT.

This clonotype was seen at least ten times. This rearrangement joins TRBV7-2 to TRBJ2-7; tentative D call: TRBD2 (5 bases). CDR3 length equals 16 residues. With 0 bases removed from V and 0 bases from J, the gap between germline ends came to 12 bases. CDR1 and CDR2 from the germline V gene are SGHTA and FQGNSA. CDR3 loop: CASSLAPRGSSYEQYF. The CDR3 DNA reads TGTGCCAGCAGCTTAGCGCCTCGCGGGTCCTCCTACGAGCAGTACTTC.